The 19 T cell receptor beta chains reported below all come from one sample, sequenced in a study of blood T cells in healthy people across ages. A J-beta primer mix and a sample-barcoded 5' primer were used in a second PCR of roughly 6 to 11 cycles. Using its own MiXCR run on the 5' RACE reads, TCRdb lists one record per CDR3 protein. In the table there are about 1.1 million distinct CDR3 sequences, more than 30% of which are singletons. The sample comprised blood. The receptors were sampled from a young man in good health.

The chain carries TRBV7-2 and TRBJ1-6; 7 nucleotides align to TRBD1. J lost 7 bases, V lost 5 bases, and 8 bases had no gene match. The CDR3 covers 15 residues. Germline loops: CDR1 SGHTA, CDR2 FQGNSA. CDR3: CASSEAGTVNSPLHF. In DNA, the CDR3 is TGTGCCAGCAGCGAGGCCGGGACAGTAAATTCACCCCTCCACTTT.

The chain couples TRBV5-1 to TRBJ2-6; TRBD1 might be the D (5 bases). The CDR3 sequence is 17 residues long. Germline-derived CDR1 and CDR2 are SGHRS and YFSETQ. Trimming shortened V by 2 bases and J by 0 bases, and 12 bases separated the two germline ends. Written as DNA, the CDR3 is TGCGCCAGCAGCTTCCCCACAGGACCCTCTGGGGCCAACGTCCTGACTTTC. Its translation is CASSFPTGPSGANVLTF. Using reference TRBV5-1 and TRBJ2-6 for the parts outside the CDR3, the full variable domain is KAGVTQTPRYLIKTRGQQVTLSCSPISGHRSVSWYQQTPGQGLQFLFEYFSETQRNKGNFPGRFSGRQFSNSRSEMNVSTLELGDSALYLCASSFPTGPSGANVLTFGAGSRLTVL.

In its sample, this clonotype was seen a few times. The rearrangement links TRBV10-3 to TRBJ1-5; 7 nucleotides agree with TRBD1. Germline CDR1 ENHRY, CDR2 SYGVKD. V dropped 0 bases and J dropped 3; count of bases not matched to a gene: 8. The CDR3 length is 17 residues. CDR3 loop: CAISESGQGGNNQPQHF. Here the CDR3 DNA reads TGTGCCATCAGTGAGTCTGGCCAGGGGGGGAACAATCAGCCCCAGCATTTT.

The CDR3 loop is CASSVEHNQPQHF. The CDR3 nucleotides read TGTGCCAGCAGTGTAGAACACAACCAGCCCCAGCATTTT. The chain carries TRBV27 and TRBJ1-5, with unresolved D. Between the trimmed V and J ends, which lost 5 bases and 7 bases, there was a span of 12 bases. The CDR3 loop spans 13 amino acids. In germline, CDR1 is MNHEY, CDR2 SMNVEV (reference sequence).

The genes are TRBV3-1 and TRBJ2-5; D gene uncertain. Germline CDR1 is LGHDT and CDR2 is YNNKEL (reference sequence). With 1 base removed from V and 3 bases from J, the gap between germline ends came to 6 bases. This CDR3 region has 13 residues. CDR3 bases: TGTGCCAGCAGCCAAGCGGTAGAAGAGACCCAGTACTTC. It yields the protein CASSQAVEETQYF.

The V call is TRBV4-2, the J call TRBJ2-5, with D unresolved. Germline V CDR1 and CDR2: LGHNA, YNFKEQ. Trimming removed 0 bases from V and 5 bases from J, with 10 bases in between. The CDR3 spans 14 residues. The DNA for the CDR3 is TGTGCCAGCAGCCAAGATCGACTTTTGGAGACCCAGTACTTC. It encodes CASSQDRLLETQYF.

This sequence joins TRBV20-1 and TRBJ1-4, with D tentatively TRBD1 (5 bases). The CDR3 spans 16 residues. Germline CDR1 reads DFQATT; CDR2 reads SNEGSKA (reference sequence). V gave up 5 bases and J gave up 5 bases, with 21 bases separating them. The CDR3: CSAETGTGEENEKLFF. The CDR3 DNA is TGCAGTGCTGAGACCGGGACGGGGGAAGAAAATGAAAAACTGTTTTTT.

The V call is TRBV12-3 or TRBV12-4, the J call TRBJ1-2; the D gene is possibly TRBD1 (5 bases). The germline V and J ends were trimmed by 5 bases and 4 bases, with 20 bases remaining between them. The CDR3 loop spans 16 amino acids. Written as DNA, the CDR3 is TGTGCCAGCAGTCCAATTGGCCAGGGACTGACCTATGGCTACACCTTC. Its protein product is CASSPIGQGLTYGYTF.

The V gene is TRBV12-3 or TRBV12-4, the J gene TRBJ1-6, with a weak D call TRBD1 (5 bases). The length of the CDR3 is 12 residues. Trimming removed 5 bases from V and 6 bases from J, with 5 bases in between. The DNA for the CDR3 is TGTGCCAGCAGTGACAGTAATTCACCCCTCCACTTT. It is translated as CASSDSNSPLHF.

This clonotype was counted between two and nine times. The chain couples TRBV5-1 to TRBJ2-7; no clear D. CDR1 is SGHRS, CDR2 YFSETQ, per germline. The CDR3 is made up of 14 amino acids. The V and J ends lost 3 bases and 3 bases respectively, with 13 bases between them. As DNA, the CDR3 is TGCGCCAGCAGCTCCGCATCCGGCGGCTACGAGCAGTACTTC. Its translation: CASSSASGGYEQYF.

V and J are TRBV4-1 and TRBJ1-5; tentative D call: TRBD1 (6 bases). V gave up 0 bases and J gave up 3 bases, with 15 bases separating them. The germline CDR1 and CDR2 sequences are MGHRA and YSYEKL. CDR3 length: 17 residues. The CDR3: CASSQEGRGGNNQPQHF. DNA of the CDR3: TGCGCCAGCAGCCAAGAAGGGCGCGGGGGCAACAATCAGCCCCAGCATTTT.

Worth noting for this clonotype: At one end, the junction sequence differs from germline, possibly due to a read error. The chain has TRBV7-2 and TRBJ2-1; TRBD1 might be the D (6 bases). From germline, CDR1 is SGHTA and CDR2 FQGNSA. The CDR3 covers 16 residues. The CDR3: CASSLNSGDSTYERYF. The CDR3 DNA follows: TGTGCCAGCAGCTTAAATTCAGGGGATTCAACCTACGAGCGGTACTTC.

V is TRBV6-5 and J is TRBJ2-7, with unresolved D. CDR3 length: 14 residues. The germline CDR1 and CDR2 sequences are MNHEY and SVGAGI. V lost 2 bases to trimming and J lost 2 bases, with 10 bases between them. The CDR3 sequence is CASSYGLDTYEQYF. The CDR3 bases are TGTGCCAGCAGTTACGGTCTGGATACCTACGAGCAGTACTTC.

This clonotype appeared once. The chain couples TRBV20-1 to TRBJ1-1; D unclear. The CDR3 runs 13 residues. Germline-derived CDR1 and CDR2 are DFQATT and SNEGSKA (reference sequence). Trimming shortened V by 1 base and J by 5 bases, and 11 bases separated the two germline ends. CDR3 sequence (DNA): TGCAGTGCTAGAGTCGGCCCTGGGACTGAAGCTTTCTTT. As protein: CSARVGPGTEAFF.

Ten or more counts support this clonotype. The rearrangement links TRBV7-3 to TRBJ2-1; weak D call: TRBD2 (7 bases). Germline V CDR1 and CDR2: SGHTA, FQGTGA. The CDR3 runs to 14 residues. Trimming shortened V by 2 bases and J by 7 bases, and 12 bases separated the two germline ends. CDR3 residues: CASSLSGGLNEQFF. The CDR3, as DNA: TGTGCCAGCAGCTTATCCGGGGGGCTTAATGAGCAGTTCTTC. Full variable domain (outside the CDR3, taken from reference TRBV7-3 and TRBJ2-1): GAGVSQTPSNKVTEKGKYVELRCDPISGHTALYWYRQSLGQGPEFLIYFQGTGAADDSGLPNDRFFAVRPEGSVSTLKIQRTERGDSAVYLCASSLSGGLNEQFFGPGTRLTVL.

This clonotype has a count of ten or more. The rearrangement links TRBV12-3 or TRBV12-4 to TRBJ1-5; a possible D gene is TRBD1 (6 bases). The CDR3 covers 14 residues. V lost 2 bases and J 3 bases, leaving 8 bases between the germline ends. CDR3 sequence reads: CASSLNRANQPQHF. In DNA, the CDR3 is TGTGCCAGCAGTTTAAACAGGGCCAATCAGCCCCAGCATTTT.

This clonotype was counted between two and nine times. This chain uses TRBV28 with TRBJ1-1, with no clear D. This CDR3 contains 13 residues. Germline CDR1 MDHEN, CDR2 SYDVKM. V was cut by 6 bases and J by 2 bases, with 10 bases left in between. CDR3 sequence: CASSRRPNTEAFF. In DNA form, the CDR3 reads TGTGCCAGCAGCCGTCGGCCAAACACTGAAGCTTTCTTT.

In this sample, this clonotype turned up a few times. The chain has TRBV6-1 and TRBJ1-2; 7 bases map to TRBD1. V gave up 3 bases and J gave up 4 bases; unmatched junction bases: 14. CDR3 length: 17 residues. Looked up from germline, CDR1 is MNHNS and CDR2 is SASEGT. CDR3 in amino acids: CASSDLQGHFAFYGYTF. The CDR3 nucleotides read TGTGCCAGCAGTGATTTACAGGGGCACTTCGCGTTCTATGGCTACACCTTC.

This clonotype was observed a handful of times. The V call is TRBV4-1, the J call TRBJ2-1; TRBD1 aligns across 10 bases. The V gene end was trimmed by 5 bases and the J gene end by 5 bases; junction bases not matched to a gene: 6. The germline V gene has CDR1 MGHRA and CDR2 YSYEKL. The CDR3 runs 15 residues. Here the CDR3 reads CASSKPGQGHNEQFF. CDR3 in DNA: TGCGCCAGCAGCAAACCGGGACAGGGGCACAATGAGCAGTTCTTC.